These 20 T cell receptor beta chains share one sample of origin, sequenced in a study of blood T cell repertoires in COVID-19. Sequencing used immunoSEQ multiplex PCR; TCRdb keeps in-frame clones, though not all of them. The sample yields about 380,000 clones, more than 70% seen once. The sequencing sample was made of PBMCs or T cells enriched from blood (not recorded which). These receptors originate from a man aged 25-45 years who had recovered from COVID-19.

CDR3 in amino acids: CASSPFRGSTDTQYF. CDR3 nucleotide sequence: TGCGCCAGCAGCCCATTTCGGGGGTCCACAGATACGCAGTATTTT. The V call is TRBV5-1, the J call TRBJ2-3; TRBD2 might be the D (6 bases). The V gene lost 4 bases and the J gene lost 2 bases, with 14 bases spanning the gap. The CDR3 sequence is 15 residues long. CDR1 is SGHRS, CDR2 YFSETQ, per germline.

The chain combines TRBV7-9 with TRBJ1-1; TRBD1 is a possible D gene (6 bases). This CDR3 has 11 amino acids. CDR1 and CDR2 (germline): SEHNR, FQNEAQ (reference sequence). V was trimmed by 11 bases and J by 7 bases, leaving 14 bases between them. Here the CDR3 DNA reads TGTGCCTGTTGGGGGCGAGGTGAAGCTTTCTTT. Amino acid sequence: CACWGRGEAFF.

CDR3 coding DNA: TGTGCCAGCAGCCGTGACAGCCAGAGCAATCAGCCCCAGCATTTT. This translates into CASSRDSQSNQPQHF. This chain links TRBV6-2 or TRBV6-3 with TRBJ1-5, with D possibly matching TRBD1 (5 bases). Germline assignment: CDR1 MNHEY and CDR2 SVGEGT. Trimming shortened V by 6 bases and J by 1 base, and 13 bases separated the two germline ends. The CDR3 is made up of 15 amino acids.

This chain's CDR3 is CASSSSGTATEAFF. The DNA for the CDR3 is TGTGCCAGCTCATCCTCCGGGACAGCCACCGAAGCTTTCTTT. The chain joins TRBV18 to TRBJ1-1; the match to TRBD1 covers 7 bases. V trimming: 5 bases; J trimming: 8 bases; junction bases outside the gene matches: 11. CDR3 size: 14 residues. Per germline, CDR1 KGHSH and CDR2 LQKENI.

The rearrangement uses TRBV7-2 and TRBJ1-5; D perhaps matches TRBD1 (5 bases). Germline V gene sequence: CDR1 SGHTA, CDR2 FQGNSA. Trimming stripped 6 bases from V and 5 bases from J, with 20 bases between. CDR3 size: 16 residues. The CDR3 sequence is CASRDRLWGRDQPQHF. The CDR3 DNA reads TGTGCCAGCAGGGACCGTTTGTGGGGCAGGGATCAGCCCCAGCATTTT.

The chain combines TRBV18 with TRBJ2-4; tentative D call: TRBD1 (6 bases). The CDR3 loop spans 15 amino acids. The germline V and J ends were trimmed by 3 bases and 1 base, with 10 bases remaining between them. Germline V gives CDR1 KGHSH, CDR2 LQKENI. This chain's CDR3 is CASSPPGVAKNIQYF. The CDR3 DNA reads TGTGCCAGCTCACCGCCAGGGGTGGCCAAAAACATTCAGTACTTC.

This chain uses TRBV4-2 with TRBJ2-3, with 11 bases that match TRBD2. CDR3 length: 16 residues. CDR1 is LGHNA, CDR2 YNFKEQ, per germline. The V segment lost 1 base and the J segment 4 bases; nucleotides outside the gene matches: 4. CDR3 protein: CASSQGIAGGPDTQYF. CDR3 nucleotides: TGTGCCAGCAGCCAAGGGATAGCGGGGGGGCCAGATACGCAGTATTTT.

The chain joins TRBV7-3 to TRBJ2-1; D gene uncertain. Germline lookup yields CDR1 SGHTA and CDR2 FQGTGA. CDR3 length: 13 residues. V lost 4 bases, J lost 3 bases, and 7 bases lay in between. CDR3 residues: CASSSTVYNEQFF. The DNA for the CDR3 is TGTGCCAGCAGCTCTACAGTCTACAATGAGCAGTTCTTC.

The chain has TRBV7-6 and TRBJ1-4; possibly TRBD1 for D (6 bases). Germline CDR1 is SGHVS and CDR2 is FNYEAQ. This CDR3 region has 15 residues. V lost 5 bases and J lost 7, with 17 bases in between. The CDR3: CASSVQQGLGEKLFF. The CDR3 nucleotides are TGTGCCAGCAGCGTACAACAGGGTTTAGGTGAAAAACTGTTTTTT.

The CDR3: CASSLGQGATNEKLFF. CDR3 nucleotides: TGCGCCAGCAGCTTAGGGCAGGGTGCAACTAATGAAAAACTGTTTTTT. V is TRBV5-1 and J is TRBJ1-4; perhaps TRBD1 as D (5 bases). The CDR3 spans 16 residues. V was pared by 2 bases and J by 0 bases, with 11 bases between. Germline CDR1 reads SGHRS; CDR2 reads YFSETQ.

This clone appeared a single time. J is TRBJ1-2 and V is TRBV12-3 or TRBV12-4, with 7 positions matching TRBD1. The length of the CDR3 is 13 residues. The ends lost 3 bases at V and 6 bases at J; junction bases unmatched: 4. The CDR3 coding sequence is TGTGCCAGCAGTTTTGGGACAGATGATGGCTACACCTTC. This codes for CASSFGTDDGYTF.

The chain combines TRBV4-3 with TRBJ2-1, with D tentatively TRBD2 (5 bases). V was shortened by 4 bases and J by 9 bases, with 7 bases between the two germline ends. The V gene's germline CDR1 is LGHNA and CDR2 YSLEER. This CDR3 is 11 amino acids long. DNA for the CDR3: TGCGCCAGCAGCCGAGGGATTGAGCAGTTCTTC. Translated: CASSRGIEQFF.

The chain joins TRBV6-5 to TRBJ1-1; a weak D match, TRBD1 (6 bases). Trimming removed 5 bases at V and 1 base at J, with 11 bases between. The CDR3 sequence is 14 residues long. Germline V gene lookup returns CDR1 MNHEY and CDR2 SVGAGI. The CDR3 nucleotides are TGTGCCAGCAGTATTGACAGGCAGAACACTGAAGCTTTCTTT. It specifies CASSIDRQNTEAFF.

The rearrangement uses TRBV6-5 and TRBJ2-5; maybe TRBD2 (6 bases). CDR3 length: 14 amino acids. Germline loops: CDR1 MNHEY, CDR2 SVGAGI. V was pared by 2 bases and J by 4 bases, with 11 bases between. The CDR3 DNA sequence: TGTGCCAGCAGTTACATCGGGGGTGGAGAGACCCAGTACTTC. Protein sequence: CASSYIGGGETQYF.

This rearrangement joins TRBV5-6 to TRBJ1-2; 9 nucleotides align to TRBD1. The CDR3 contains 15 residues. With 3 bases clipped from V and 2 bases from J, the junction kept 5 bases outside the gene matches. Germline CDR1 is SGHDT and CDR2 is YYEEEE. The CDR3 sequence: CASSSTGGTNYGYTF. CDR3 in DNA: TGTGCCAGCAGCTCGACAGGGGGGACCAACTATGGCTACACCTTC.

This clone has just a few counts. The V call is TRBV10-3, the J call TRBJ1-1; 8 nucleotides agree with TRBD1. CDR1 and CDR2 from the germline V gene are ENHRY and SYGVKD. Trimming cost V 4 bases and J 5 bases; bases outside gene matches: 6. The CDR3 runs to 14 residues. The CDR3 here is CAISGQGKGTEAFF. The CDR3 bases are TGTGCCATCAGTGGACAGGGGAAGGGTACTGAAGCTTTCTTT.

The genes are TRBV29-1 and TRBJ2-7; TRBD1 might be the D (6 bases). Germline-derived CDR1 and CDR2 are SQVTM and ANQGSEA. The CDR3 has 12 residues. Trimming removed 7 bases at V and 5 bases at J, with 15 bases between. This CDR3 is CSAATGLNEQYF. DNA of the CDR3: TGCAGCGCCGCTACAGGGCTCAACGAGCAGTACTTC.

The gene calls are TRBV19 and TRBJ1-4; D remains unclear. The CDR3 sequence is 14 residues long. In germline, CDR1 is LNHDA, CDR2 SQIVND (reference sequence). V lost 7 bases, J lost 6 bases, and 15 bases lay in between. The DNA for the CDR3 is TGTGCCAGTACCTCCGGGATTTCTTATGAAAAACTGTTTTTT. It codes for CASTSGISYEKLFF.

The V gene is TRBV3-1 (or the pseudogene TRBV3-2), the J gene TRBJ2-2; 7 bases are shared with TRBD1. This CDR3 is 16 amino acids long. V lost 1 base and J lost 5; bases outside the gene matches: 7. Germline values: CDR1 LGHDT, CDR2 YNNKEL (reference sequence). CDR3 DNA sequence: TGTGCCAGCAGCCAAGGAGGGGGCGCGAGAACCGGGGAGCTGTTTTTT. It translates to CASSQGGGARTGELFF.

This rearrangement joins TRBV6-5 to TRBJ2-2; 8 bases line up with TRBD2. The CDR3 is 16 residues long. The V and J ends lost 2 bases and 7 bases, in that order; junction bases with no gene match: 9. Germline V gene lookup returns CDR1 MNHEY and CDR2 SVGAGI. The CDR3 coding sequence is TGTGCCAGCAGTTACCACTTCGGGGGGGACGGCGGGGAGCTGTTTTTT. Protein: CASSYHFGGDGGELFF.